One sample yielded the 29 T cell receptor beta chains listed below, sequenced in a study of CD8 T cells in ankylosing spondylitis. TCRdb ran MiXCR on the 5' RACE reads and lists one entry per CDR3 protein. The table includes some 300,000 distinct CDR3 sequences, less than 25% detected once. Specimen: blood, either unsorted or a sorted T cell fraction (not recorded which). All receptors derive from a female donor with ankylosing spondylitis or in good health (not recorded which).

The rearrangement uses TRBV5-1 and TRBJ2-1; tentative D call: TRBD2 (5 bases). Germline CDR1 SGHRS, CDR2 YFSETQ. Trimming took 4 bases from V and 9 from J, leaving 17 bases between them. The CDR3 consists of 14 residues. The CDR3: CASSPDSGIGEQFF. The CDR3 DNA follows: TGCGCCAGCAGCCCTGACTCGGGAATAGGTGAGCAGTTCTTC.

This clonotype was counted ten times or more. V usage is TRBV12-3 or TRBV12-4 and J usage is TRBJ1-5, with D possibly matching TRBD1 (5 bases). Trimming removed 5 bases from V and 7 bases from J, with 18 bases in between. The CDR3 sequence is 15 residues long. Here the CDR3 DNA reads TGTGCCAGCAGTGACGGGACCCTAGTTCGACAGCCCCAGCATTTT. Protein product: CASSDGTLVRQPQHF.

This clonotype has a handful of counts. This chain links TRBV24-1 with TRBJ2-1; 8 bases map to TRBD2. The CDR3 sequence is 16 residues long. V lost 2 bases and J lost 6; bases outside the gene matches: 8. Per the germline V gene, CDR1 is KGHDR and CDR2 is SFDVKD. CDR3 DNA: TGTGCCACCAGTGATTCCCGGACTAGCCCCAGCAATGAGCAGTTCTTC. Translating it yields CATSDSRTSPSNEQFF.

This clonotype was seen a few times. The rearrangement joins TRBV12-3 or TRBV12-4 to TRBJ2-2; D may correspond to TRBD1 or TRBD2 (5 bases each). Trimming shortened V by 6 bases and J by 3 bases, and 11 bases separated the two germline ends. The CDR3 loop spans 14 amino acids. The CDR3 coding sequence is TGTGCCAGCAGCTCCGGGACCCACACCGGGGAGCTGTTTTTT. It translates to CASSSGTHTGELFF.

This clonotype appeared a few times. This sequence joins TRBV20-1 and TRBJ1-5; D ambiguous. V lost 3 bases, J lost 4 bases, and 10 bases lay in between. The CDR3 runs 13 residues. Germline CDR1 and CDR2: DFQATT and SNEGSKA (reference sequence). The CDR3 is CSASLGGNQPQHF. CDR3 DNA sequence: TGCAGTGCTAGCCTAGGAGGGAATCAGCCCCAGCATTTT.

This clonotype was seen a few times. V gene TRBV20-1 combines with J gene TRBJ2-1, with 10 nucleotides matching TRBD2. The germline V gene has CDR1 DFQATT and CDR2 SNEGSKA (reference sequence). The CDR3 length is 18 residues. V gave up 3 bases and J gave up 9 bases; unmatched junction bases: 20. For the CDR3, the DNA is TGCAGTGCTAGGCCTCTAGCGGGAGTTTCCCGCGCCTCGGGTGAGCAGTTCTTC. This sequence encodes CSARPLAGVSRASGEQFF.

The chain couples TRBV7-2 to TRBJ2-5; TRBD2 matches at 16 bases. The ends lost 5 bases at V and 5 bases at J; junction bases unmatched: 5. The CDR3 extends over 16 amino acids. CDR1 is SGHTA, CDR2 FQGNSA, per germline. CDR3 in DNA: TGTGCCAGCAGCCCCCAGGGACTAGCGGGAGGGGAGACCCAGTACTTC. Protein product: CASSPQGLAGGETQYF.

This rearrangement joins TRBV20-1 to TRBJ2-3; D could derive from TRBD1 or TRBD2 (6 bases each). The ends were cut back, 5 bases at V and 4 bases at J, with 19 bases in the middle. The CDR3 sequence is 15 residues long. Germline values: CDR1 DFQATT, CDR2 SNEGSKA (reference sequence). The CDR3 DNA is TGCAGTGCTCCCAGAGGGGGGCGCGGGTCAGATACGCAGTATTTT. Protein sequence: CSAPRGGRGSDTQYF.

This clonotype was detected ten times or more. The rearrangement uses TRBV7-8 and TRBJ2-1; 8 nucleotides agree with TRBD2. V gave up 4 bases and J gave up 0 bases; unmatched junction bases: 11. The CDR3 is 18 amino acids. Per germline, CDR1 SGHVS and CDR2 FQNEAQ. For the CDR3, the DNA is TGTGCCAGCAGCTCACGGGGCCTAGCGGGTAACTCCTACAATGAGCAGTTCTTC. Encoded protein: CASSSRGLAGNSYNEQFF.

This chain links TRBV12-3 or TRBV12-4 with TRBJ2-5; 7 nucleotides align to TRBD1. V shed 6 bases and J 1 base; nucleotides not matched to a gene: 5. This CDR3 comprises 14 residues. The CDR3: CASRPSGGQETQYF. The CDR3 DNA sequence: TGTGCCAGCAGGCCGTCAGGGGGCCAAGAGACCCAGTACTTC.

V gene TRBV4-2 combines with J gene TRBJ2-1; 9 bases are shared with TRBD2. Germline trimming cut 4 bases from V and 3 bases from J; bases unmatched to any gene: 13. This CDR3 contains 18 residues. Germline CDR1 LGHNA, CDR2 YNFKEQ. The CDR3 nucleotides are TGTGCCAGCAGCCCTCAGGGACTAGCATTGACTAACTACAATGAGCAGTTCTTC. Translation gives CASSPQGLALTNYNEQFF.

This chain uses TRBV4-2 with TRBJ2-7; 9 bases fit TRBD1. Trimming removed 5 bases from V and 5 bases from J; junction bases left unmatched: 7. This CDR3 has 14 residues. Per germline, CDR1 LGHNA and CDR2 YNFKEQ. CDR3 region: CASSEGQGDHEQYF. CDR3 in DNA: TGTGCCAGCAGCGAGGGACAGGGAGACCACGAGCAGTACTTC.

This clonotype was seen more than once but under ten times. The V call is TRBV6-4, the J call TRBJ2-1; the match to TRBD2 covers 12 bases. CDR3 length: 16 residues. The J segment lost 6 bases and the V segment lost 4 bases, leaving 7 bases of the junction unmatched. Germline CDR1 MRHNA, CDR2 SNTAGT. CDR3 sequence: CASSVLAGGPSNEQFF. CDR3 DNA: TGTGCCAGCAGTGTCCTAGCGGGAGGGCCCTCCAATGAGCAGTTCTTC.

This clonotype occurred many times. The chain joins TRBV29-1 to TRBJ1-1; weak D call: TRBD1 (6 bases). The CDR3 is made up of 14 amino acids. V dropped 5 bases and J dropped 1 base, with 14 bases sitting between them. Per germline, CDR1 SQVTM and CDR2 ANQGSEA. In DNA, the CDR3 is TGCAGCGTTCCACAGGGAGTGGGGAACACTGAAGCTTTCTTT. Its protein is CSVPQGVGNTEAFF.

This clonotype was seen ten or more times. J is TRBJ2-1 and V is TRBV12-3 or TRBV12-4; TRBD2 matches at 8 bases. The CDR3 extends over 14 amino acids. V dropped 5 bases and J dropped 4; count of bases not matched to a gene: 4. CDR3 sequence (DNA): TGTGCCAGCAGTAATGGACTAGCATACAATGAGCAGTTCTTC. As protein: CASSNGLAYNEQFF.

This clonotype was observed a handful of times. The J gene is TRBJ2-3, the V gene TRBV20-1; D call uncertain. The germline V and J ends were trimmed by 4 bases and 2 bases, with 16 bases remaining between them. CDR1 is DFQATT, CDR2 SNEGSKA, per germline (reference sequence). The CDR3 runs to 15 residues. The CDR3, as DNA: TGCAGTGCTACGGCGACCAGCACCCTCACAGATACGCAGTATTTT. Encoded protein: CSATATSTLTDTQYF.

This clonotype came up many times. This chain connects TRBV25-1 to TRBJ2-3; D is unresolved. The CDR3 spans 12 residues. Trimming took 4 bases from V and 2 from J, leaving 4 bases between them. Per the germline V gene, CDR1 is MGHDK and CDR2 is SYGVNS. The CDR3: CASSATTDTQYF. The CDR3 DNA reads as TGTGCCAGCAGTGCCACCACAGATACGCAGTATTTT.

This clonotype turned up a few times. The chain is built from TRBV5-1 and TRBJ2-7, with a weak D call TRBD2 (5 bases). The V end was cut by 0 bases, the J end by 3 bases, with 13 bases between. The CDR3 runs to 15 residues. Per the germline V gene, CDR1 is SGHRS and CDR2 is YFSETQ. The CDR3 loop reads CASSLAVGAVYEQYF. The CDR3, as DNA: TGCGCCAGCAGCTTGGCCGTCGGAGCGGTCTACGAGCAGTACTTC.

The chain is built from TRBV15 and TRBJ1-2; TRBD1 agrees at 10 bases. The V gene end was trimmed by 5 bases and the J gene end by 7 bases; junction bases not matched to a gene: 7. In germline, CDR1 is LNHNV, CDR2 YYDKDF (reference sequence). There are 14 residues in the CDR3. The CDR3 DNA reads TGTGCCACCAGCCAAATCGACAGGGGGCCTGGCTACACCTTC. Protein product: CATSQIDRGPGYTF.

This clonotype was seen a few times. The chain has TRBV20-1 and TRBJ2-1; 7 nucleotides align to TRBD2. The V and J ends lost 5 bases and 13 bases, in that order; junction bases with no gene match: 17. There are 14 residues in the CDR3. Germline V gives CDR1 DFQATT, CDR2 SNEGSKA (reference sequence). This chain's CDR3 is CSAVRTTSAPVQFF. The CDR3 DNA reads TGCAGTGCTGTTAGGACCACTAGCGCTCCGGTCCAGTTCTTC.

This sequence joins TRBV6-2 or TRBV6-3 and TRBJ1-6; D remains unclear. The V and J ends lost 5 bases and 9 bases respectively, with 8 bases between them. From germline, CDR1 is MNHEY and CDR2 SVGEGT. CDR3 length equals 12 residues. CDR3 bases: TGTGCCAGCAGTCTTGATCGTTCACCCCTCCACTTT. Translation gives CASSLDRSPLHF.

In this sample, this clonotype turned up many times. The chain joins TRBV2 to TRBJ2-1; the match to TRBD1 covers 12 bases. J lost 6 bases, V lost 4 bases, and 4 bases had no gene match. CDR1 is SNHLY and CDR2 is FYNNEI in the germline V gene. This CDR3 has 15 amino acids. DNA for the CDR3: TGTGCCAGCAGTGTGGGACAGGGGGCAATCAATGAGCAGTTCTTC. This codes for CASSVGQGAINEQFF. The full variable domain, completed using reference TRBV2 and TRBJ2-1, is EPEVTQTPSHQVTQMGQEVILRCVPISNHLYFYWYRQILGQKVEFLVSFYNNEISEKSEIFDDQFSVERPDGSNFTLKIRSTKLEDSAMYFCASSVGQGAINEQFFGPGTRLTVL.

The chain joins TRBV7-9 to TRBJ1-4, with unresolved D. Germline V gene data show CDR1 as SEHNR and CDR2 as FQNEAQ (reference sequence). The CDR3 totals 14 residues. Trimming cost V 4 bases and J 6 bases, with 12 bases left between them. The CDR3 spells CASSSRAVYEKLFF. DNA for the CDR3: TGTGCCAGCAGCTCCCGGGCCGTGTATGAAAAACTGTTTTTT.

At least ten counts were recorded for this clonotype. The chain couples TRBV29-1 to TRBJ1-5; 9 bases agree with TRBD1. The CDR3 loop spans 13 amino acids. Looked up from germline, CDR1 is SQVTM and CDR2 is ANQGSEA. J was trimmed by 6 bases and V by 6 bases; bases with no gene match: 6. CDR3 region: CSVETGGGQPQHF. The CDR3 nucleotides are TGCAGCGTGGAGACAGGGGGGGGTCAGCCCCAGCATTTT.

This clonotype turned up a few times. V and J are TRBV12-3 or TRBV12-4 and TRBJ1-1; perhaps TRBD1 as D (5 bases). The CDR3 covers 13 residues. The V gene lost 3 bases and the J gene lost 3 bases, with 8 bases spanning the gap. The CDR3 protein is CASSLGLYTEAFF. In DNA form, the CDR3 reads TGTGCCAGCAGTTTGGGACTATACACTGAAGCTTTCTTT.

This clonotype was found a few times. The chain joins TRBV27 to TRBJ2-7; D unresolved. The V gene lost 3 bases and the J gene lost 4 bases, with 10 bases spanning the gap. Germline CDR1 reads MNHEY; CDR2 reads SMNVEV (reference sequence). This CDR3 is 13 amino acids long. CDR3 nucleotide sequence: TGTGCCAGCAGTTTTTCGGTGGGTTACGAGCAGTACTTC. This encodes CASSFSVGYEQYF.

The chain has TRBV15 and TRBJ2-7, with 11 bases lining up with TRBD2. CDR3 size: 15 residues. The germline gives CDR1 LNHNV, CDR2 YYDKDF (reference sequence). V lost 5 bases, J lost 3 bases, and 6 bases stayed unmatched. CDR3 nucleotides: TGTGCCACCAGCGCCGGGCTAGCGGGGGGCTACGAGCAGTACTTC. It encodes CATSAGLAGGYEQYF.

This clonotype was recorded many times. This chain links TRBV7-2 with TRBJ1-2, with TRBD1 as a possible D gene (5 bases). Trimming took off 3 bases at V and 8 bases at J, with 19 bases between the two ends. The CDR3 is made up of 15 amino acids. Germline lookup yields CDR1 SGHTA and CDR2 FQGNSA. The CDR3 region is CASSFGDPQIGGYTF. As DNA, the CDR3 is TGTGCCAGCAGCTTCGGGGACCCTCAAATCGGAGGCTACACCTTC. Full variable domain (rest looked up from reference TRBV7-2 and TRBJ1-2): GAGVSQSPSNKVTEKGKDVELRCDPISGHTALYWYRQSLGQGLEFLIYFQGNSAPDKSGLPSDRFSAERTGGSVSTLTIQRTQQEDSAVYLCASSFGDPQIGGYTFGSGTRLTVV.

The DNA for the CDR3 is TGTGCCAGCAGCTCGGGCGGGAGCCGTTACAATGAGCAGTTCTTC. This codes for CASSSGGSRYNEQFF. The chain joins TRBV6-1 to TRBJ2-1; 7 bases agree with TRBD2. The germline CDR1 and CDR2 sequences are MNHNS and SASEGT. V dropped 6 bases and J dropped 4; count of bases not matched to a gene: 9. The CDR3 totals 15 residues.